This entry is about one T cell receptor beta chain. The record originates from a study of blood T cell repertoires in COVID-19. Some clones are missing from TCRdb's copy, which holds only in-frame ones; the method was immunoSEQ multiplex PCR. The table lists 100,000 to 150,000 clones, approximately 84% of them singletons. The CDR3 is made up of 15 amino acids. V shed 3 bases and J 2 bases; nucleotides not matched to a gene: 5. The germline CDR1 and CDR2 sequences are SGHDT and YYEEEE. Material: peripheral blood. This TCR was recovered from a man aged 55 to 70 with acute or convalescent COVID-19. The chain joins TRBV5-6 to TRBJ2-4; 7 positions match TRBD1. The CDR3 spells CASSSGTDTKNIQYF. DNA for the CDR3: TGTGCCAGCAGCTCGGGGACAGACACCAAAAACATTCAGTACTTC.